This T cell receptor (beta chain) was captured in a study of T cells in Graves' hyperthyroidism and ophthalmopathy. V was cut by 3 bases and J by 8 bases, with 16 bases left in between. Per the germline V gene, CDR1 is MDHEN and CDR2 is SYDVKM. The CDR3 has 14 amino acids. The study defined stable Graves' hyperthyroidism as no ophthalmopathy progression within 18 months. TCR beta CDR3 regions were amplified from RNA transcripts. TCR CDR3 regions were first amplified by RT-PCR with HTBI primers. TCRdb recomputed calls from the multiplex PCR reads with MiXCR, one row per CDR3 protein. The profile covers fewer than 800,000 distinct CDR3 sequences, with about 16% appearing a single time and around 8.1% taken by the ten largest.

Sequenced material: blood. The clonotype was recovered from a man aged 18 to 35 with Graves' hyperthyroidism. This chain joins TRBV28 and TRBJ1-2; a weak D match, TRBD1 (6 bases). CDR3 in DNA: TGTGCCAGCAGTTTGGGGGGGCTGGTTCTGGGCTACACCTTC. Translated, it gives CASSLGGLVLGYTF.